Listed below are T cell receptor beta chains from one sample, sequenced in a study of T cell responses to AZD1222 COVID-19 vaccine. TCRdb's table, derived via immunoSEQ multiplex PCR, lists solely in-frame clones and lacks some. The table lists 95,000 to 100,000 clones, about 88% of them singletons, with 14% in the top ten. The sequencing here drew on peripheral blood, taken 28 days after the second AZD1222 dose. Receptors were obtained from an adult who received the AZD1222 COVID-19 vaccine. Both conserved end residues are part of each CDR3. A D gene is named only where the DNA matches it firmly. Only part of the rows carry a size: once, few, many, or a class if the clone is expanded.

>-|TRBJ1-5|TRBV19|14|-
CASSIPGLRQPQHF
TGTGCCAGTAGTATCCCAGGGCTTAGGCAGCCCCAGCATTTT
>-|TRBJ1-1|TRBV6-5|14|-
CASSPGTSNTEAFF
TGTGCCAGCAGCCCGGGAACCTCGAACACTGAAGCTTTCTTT
>-|TRBJ2-3|TRBV2|15|-
CASNKQGVRTDTQYF
TGTGCCAGCAACAAACAGGGAGTACGCACAGATACGCAGTATTTT
>-|TRBJ2-7|TRBV6-5|14|TRBD2
CASSKGLAGYEQYF
TGTGCCAGCAGTAAGGGACTAGCGGGGTACGAGCAGTACTTC
>-|TRBJ2-3|TRBV5-1|13|TRBD1
CASRYQGADTQYF
TGCGCCAGCAGATATCAGGGGGCTGATACGCAGTATTTT
>-|TRBJ1-1|TRBV7-9|19|-
CASSWGGGSLGVGGAEAFF
TGTGCCAGCAGCTGGGGCGGAGGAAGCTTGGGGGTCGGAGGTGCCGAAGCTTTCTTT
>once|TRBJ1-1|TRBV11-3|12|-
CASSFSSGVAFF
TGTGCCAGCAGCTTCAGTAGCGGTGTTGCTTTCTTT
>-|TRBJ1-2|TRBV12-3/TRBV12-4|13|-
CASSPRAVYGYTF
TGTGCCAGCAGTCCCCGGGCTGTTTATGGCTACACCTTC
>-|TRBJ2-5|TRBV6-1|15|-
CASSGGLAVHQTQYF
TGTGCCAGCAGTGGGGGGCTAGCGGTCCACCAGACCCAGTACTTC
>-|TRBJ1-2|TRBV6-5|12|-
CASTPRRDGYTF
TGTGCCAGCACCCCCCGCAGGGACGGCTACACCTTC
>-|TRBJ1-3|TRBV5-1|16|TRBD1
CASSLSATGAGNTIYF
TGCGCCAGCAGCTTGTCTGCGACAGGGGCTGGAAACACCATATATTTT
>-|TRBJ2-7|TRBV5-4|15|TRBD1
CASSKPGQGSYEQYF
TGTGCCAGCAGCAAACCGGGACAGGGGTCCTACGAGCAGTACTTC
>once|TRBJ2-1|TRBV19|11|-
CASTSYNEQFF
TGTGCCAGTACTAGCTACAATGAGCAGTTCTTC
>-|TRBJ2-7|TRBV5-1|15|TRBD2
CASSFHRDYSGEQYF
TGCGCCAGCAGCTTCCATCGGGACTACAGTGGCGAGCAGTACTTC
>-|TRBJ1-5|TRBV18|14|-
CASSLGQNNQPQHF
TGTGCCAGCTCACTCGGACAGAACAATCAGCCCCAGCATTTT
>-|TRBJ2-7|TRBV5-1|17|TRBD2
CASTKEPPGLGAYEQYF
TGCGCCAGCACTAAAGAACCGCCGGGACTAGGAGCCTACGAGCAGTACTTC
>-|TRBJ2-2|TRBV5-1|17|-
CASSKGETHLKTGELFF
TGCGCCAGCAGCAAGGGTGAGACACACCTCAAAACCGGGGAGCTGTTTTTT
>-|TRBJ2-1|TRBV19|13|-
CASSIVSLNEQFF
TGTGCCAGTAGTATAGTTAGCCTCAATGAGCAGTTCTTC
>-|TRBJ2-2|TRBV5-5|17|-
CASRPAAGNTNTGELFF
TGTGCCAGCAGGCCCGCGGCCGGGAATACGAACACCGGGGAGCTGTTTTTT
>once|TRBJ1-6|TRBV4-3|15|-
CASSQERRGISPLHF
TGCGCCAGCAGCCAAGAGCGGCGGGGGATTTCACCCCTCCACTTT
>-|TRBJ2-1|TRBV7-9|15|TRBD2
CASSLTSGRGNEQFF
TGTGCCAGCAGCCTGACTAGCGGAAGGGGCAATGAGCAGTTCTTC
>-|TRBJ1-2|TRBV12-3/TRBV12-4|13|TRBD1
CASSRDRYYGYTF
TGTGCCAGCAGTCGGGACAGGTACTATGGCTACACCTTC
>-|TRBJ1-2|TRBV27|14|TRBD1
CASKLGDRGYGYTF
TGTGCCAGCAAACTGGGGGACAGGGGCTATGGCTACACCTTC
>-|TRBJ1-5|TRBV6-5|12|-
CASRRQGQPQHF
TGTGCCAGCCGCCGTCAGGGACAGCCCCAGCATTTT
>-|TRBJ2-1|TRBV7-2|13|TRBD1
CASSSTGVREKFF
TGTGCCAGCAGCTCAACAGGGGTAAGGGAGAAGTTCTTC
>-|TRBJ2-7|TRBV7-9|16|TRBD1
CASSFSGTGGDYEQYF
TGTGCCAGCAGCTTCTCCGGGACAGGAGGTGACTACGAGCAGTACTTC
>-|TRBJ1-2|TRBV2|14|-
CASTQLGGDYGYTF
TGTGCCAGCACCCAGTTGGGGGGCGACTATGGCTACACCTTC
>-|TRBJ1-2|TRBV12-3/TRBV12-4|13|-
CASSRRTNYGYTF
TGTGCCAGCTCTCGGAGGACCAACTATGGCTACACCTTC
>-|TRBJ1-3|TRBV7-6|14|-
CASSKQTSGNTIYF
TGTGCCAGCAGCAAACAGACTTCGGGAAACACCATATATTTT
>-|TRBJ1-1|TRBV4-3|15|TRBD1
CASSQDPAGGTEAFF
TGCGCCAGCAGCCAAGATCCTGCAGGGGGCACTGAAGCTTTCTTT
>-|TRBJ1-2|TRBV6-1|15|-
CASSEASRAHYGYTF
TGTGCCAGCAGTGAAGCGTCACGGGCCCACTATGGCTACACCTTC
>few|TRBJ1-2|TRBV5-6|17|-
CASTPGTARFSTYGYTF
TGTGCCAGCACCCCTGGAACAGCTCGGTTTTCGACCTATGGCTACACCTTC
>-|TRBJ1-1|TRBV7-9|15|-
CASRHPRTLNTEAFF
TGTGCCAGCAGGCACCCCAGGACCTTGAACACTGAAGCTTTCTTT
>-|TRBJ2-7|TRBV27|14|TRBD1
CASSLGTGAYEQYF
TGTGCCAGCAGTTTGGGGACAGGGGCCTACGAGCAGTACTTC
>-|TRBJ2-3|TRBV7-2|16|-
CASSLSGRGVRDTQYF
TGTGCCAGCAGCTTATCGGGGAGGGGGGTAAGAGATACGCAGTATTTT
>-|TRBJ1-1|TRBV29-1|14|-
CSVEKGRMNTEAFF
TGCAGCGTTGAAAAGGGAAGGATGAACACTGAAGCTTTCTTT
>few|TRBJ1-1|TRBV4-1|16|-
CASSQDRGLGVGEAFF
TGCGCCAGCAGCCAAGATCGAGGCCTGGGGGTAGGTGAAGCTTTCTTT
>-|TRBJ1-5|TRBV5-1|12|-
CASSLDGQPQHF
TGCGCCAGCAGCTTGGACGGTCAGCCCCAGCATTTT
>-|TRBJ1-1|TRBV27|13|-
CAAHGGHYTEAFF
TGTGCCGCCCACGGGGGGCATTACACTGAAGCTTTCTTT
>once|TRBJ2-5|TRBV7-7|17|TRBD2
CASSLASSGSGQETQYF
TGTGCCAGCAGCTTAGCTTCGAGCGGGAGCGGACAAGAGACCCAGTACTTC
>-|TRBJ2-7|TRBV27|13|-
CASSLSRTSEQYF
TGTGCCAGCAGTTTAAGCAGGACCAGCGAGCAGTACTTC
>-|TRBJ1-5|TRBV5-1|14|-
CASSLADGNQPQHF
TGCGCCAGCAGCTTGGCGGACGGTAATCAGCCCCAGCATTTT
>-|TRBJ1-1|TRBV18|14|TRBD1
CASSPGTGETEAFF
TGTGCCAGCTCACCTGGGACAGGGGAAACTGAAGCTTTCTTT
>-|TRBJ2-3|TRBV7-6|15|-
CASSLGGQMADTQYF
TGTGCCAGCAGCTTAGGGGGACAAATGGCAGATACGCAGTATTTT
>-|TRBJ2-7|TRBV6-2/TRBV6-3|11|-
CASSRNYEQYF
TGTGCCAGCAGTCGCAACTACGAGCAGTACTTC
>-|TRBJ2-7|TRBV3-1/TRBV3-2|15|TRBD2
CASSQGWRGVYEQYF
TGTGCCAGCAGCCAAGGTTGGCGGGGGGTATACGAGCAGTACTTC
>once|TRBJ2-1|TRBV3-1/TRBV3-2|15|-
CASSQDLGGVGEQFF
TGTGCCAGCAGCCAAGATCTCGGAGGAGTGGGTGAGCAGTTCTTC